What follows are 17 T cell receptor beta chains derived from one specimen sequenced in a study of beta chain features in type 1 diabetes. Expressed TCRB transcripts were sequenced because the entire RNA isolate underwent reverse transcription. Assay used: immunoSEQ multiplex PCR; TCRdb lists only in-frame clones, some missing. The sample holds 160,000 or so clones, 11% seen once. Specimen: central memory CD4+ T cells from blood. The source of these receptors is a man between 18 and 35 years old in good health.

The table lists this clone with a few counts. CDR3 in amino acids: CASSVKGNEQFF. The CDR3 bases are TGTGCCAGCAGCGTAAAGGGGAATGAGCAGTTCTTC. The chain combines TRBV9 with TRBJ2-1; a possible D gene is TRBD1 (5 bases). The CDR3 has 12 amino acids. Trimming shortened V by 1 base and J by 7 bases, and 6 bases separated the two germline ends. Germline values: CDR1 SGDLS, CDR2 YYNGEE.

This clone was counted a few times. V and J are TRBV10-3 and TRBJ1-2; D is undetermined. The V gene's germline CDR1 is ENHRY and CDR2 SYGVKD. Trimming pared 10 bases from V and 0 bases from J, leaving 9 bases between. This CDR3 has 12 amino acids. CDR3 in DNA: TGTGCCACCCAGAGTCCTAACTATGGCTACACCTTC. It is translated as CATQSPNYGYTF.

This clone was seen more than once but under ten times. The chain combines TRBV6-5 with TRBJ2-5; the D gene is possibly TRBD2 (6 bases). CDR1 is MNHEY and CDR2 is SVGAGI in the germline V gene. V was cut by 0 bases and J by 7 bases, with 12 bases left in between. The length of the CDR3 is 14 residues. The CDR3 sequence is CASSYSSGVGTQYF. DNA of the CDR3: TGTGCCAGCAGTTACTCGTCGGGGGTAGGGACCCAGTACTTC.

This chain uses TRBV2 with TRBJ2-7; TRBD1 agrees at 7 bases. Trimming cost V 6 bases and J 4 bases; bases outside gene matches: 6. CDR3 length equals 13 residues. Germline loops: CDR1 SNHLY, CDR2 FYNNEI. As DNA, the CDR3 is TGTGCCAGCAGCCCCGACAGGGCTTACGAGCAGTACTTC. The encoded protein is CASSPDRAYEQYF.

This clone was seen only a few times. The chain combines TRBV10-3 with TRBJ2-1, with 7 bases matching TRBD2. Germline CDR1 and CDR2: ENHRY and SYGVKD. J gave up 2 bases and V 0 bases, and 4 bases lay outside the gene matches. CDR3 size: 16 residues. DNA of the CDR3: TGTGCCATCAGTGAGTCGCCGCGGGGGACCTACAATGAGCAGTTCTTC. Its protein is CAISESPRGTYNEQFF.

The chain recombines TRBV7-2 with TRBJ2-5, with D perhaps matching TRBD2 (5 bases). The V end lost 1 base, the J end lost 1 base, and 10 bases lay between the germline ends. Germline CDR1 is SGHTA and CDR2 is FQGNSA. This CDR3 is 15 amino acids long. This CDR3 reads CASSLGAAGQETQYF. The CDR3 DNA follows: TGTGCCAGCAGCTTAGGGGCGGCGGGCCAAGAGACCCAGTACTTC.

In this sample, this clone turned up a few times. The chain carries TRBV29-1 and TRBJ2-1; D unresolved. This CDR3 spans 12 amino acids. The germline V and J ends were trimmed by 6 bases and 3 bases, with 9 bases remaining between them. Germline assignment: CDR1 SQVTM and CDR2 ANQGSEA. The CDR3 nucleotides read TGCAGCGTGACGGCCGGCTACAATGAGCAGTTCTTC. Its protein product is CSVTAGYNEQFF.

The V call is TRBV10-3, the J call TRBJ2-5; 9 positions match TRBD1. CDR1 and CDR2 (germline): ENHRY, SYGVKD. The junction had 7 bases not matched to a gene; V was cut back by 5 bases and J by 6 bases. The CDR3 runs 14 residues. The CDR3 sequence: CAISKGQGLQTQYF. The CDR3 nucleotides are TGTGCCATCAGTAAGGGACAGGGCTTGCAGACCCAGTACTTC.

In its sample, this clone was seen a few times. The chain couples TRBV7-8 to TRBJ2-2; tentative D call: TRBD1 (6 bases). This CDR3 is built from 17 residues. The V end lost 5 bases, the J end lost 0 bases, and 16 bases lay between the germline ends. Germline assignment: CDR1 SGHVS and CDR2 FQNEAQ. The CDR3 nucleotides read TGTGCCAGCAGCATAATTAGGGGGACGGCGAACACCGGGGAGCTGTTTTTT. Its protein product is CASSIIRGTANTGELFF.

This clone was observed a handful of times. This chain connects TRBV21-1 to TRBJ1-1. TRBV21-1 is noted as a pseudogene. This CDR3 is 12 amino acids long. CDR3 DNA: TGTGCCAGCAGCAAGAGGAACACTGAAGCTTTCTTT. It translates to CASSKRNTEAFF.

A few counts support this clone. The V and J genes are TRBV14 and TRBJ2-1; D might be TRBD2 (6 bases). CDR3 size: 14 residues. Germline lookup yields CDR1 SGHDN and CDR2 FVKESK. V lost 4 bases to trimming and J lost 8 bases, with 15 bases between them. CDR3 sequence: CASSPHRGFHEQFF. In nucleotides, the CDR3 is TGTGCCAGCAGCCCTCATCGGGGGTTCCATGAGCAGTTCTTC.

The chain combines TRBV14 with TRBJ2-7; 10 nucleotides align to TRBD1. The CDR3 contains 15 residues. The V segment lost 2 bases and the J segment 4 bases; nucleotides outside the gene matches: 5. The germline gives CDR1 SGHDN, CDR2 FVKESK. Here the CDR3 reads CASSQPGQGNYEQYF. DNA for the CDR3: TGTGCCAGCAGCCAACCGGGACAGGGGAATTACGAGCAGTACTTC.

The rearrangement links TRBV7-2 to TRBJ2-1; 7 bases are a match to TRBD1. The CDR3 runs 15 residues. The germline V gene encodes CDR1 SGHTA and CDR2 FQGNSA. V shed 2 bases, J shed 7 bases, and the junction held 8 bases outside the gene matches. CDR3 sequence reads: CASSLFRGRVNEQFF. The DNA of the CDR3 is TGTGCCAGCAGCTTATTTAGGGGGCGCGTTAATGAGCAGTTCTTC.

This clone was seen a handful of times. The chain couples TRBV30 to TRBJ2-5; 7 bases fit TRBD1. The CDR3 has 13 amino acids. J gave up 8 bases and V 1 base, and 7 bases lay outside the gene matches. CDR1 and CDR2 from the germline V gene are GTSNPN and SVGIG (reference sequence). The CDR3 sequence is CAWSEGAALTQYF. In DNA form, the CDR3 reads TGTGCCTGGAGTGAGGGGGCCGCCTTAACCCAGTACTTC.

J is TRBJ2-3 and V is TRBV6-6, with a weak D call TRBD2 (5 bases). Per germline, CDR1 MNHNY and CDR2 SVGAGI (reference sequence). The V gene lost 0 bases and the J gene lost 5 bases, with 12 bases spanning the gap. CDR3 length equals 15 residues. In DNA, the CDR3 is TGTGCCAGCAGTTACTCAGTGGGAGTAGGAGATACGCAGTATTTT. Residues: CASSYSVGVGDTQYF.

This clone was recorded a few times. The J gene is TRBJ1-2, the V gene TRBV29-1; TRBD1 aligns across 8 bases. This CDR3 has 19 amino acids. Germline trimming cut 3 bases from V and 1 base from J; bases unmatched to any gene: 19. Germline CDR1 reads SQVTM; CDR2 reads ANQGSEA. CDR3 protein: CSVDRTLGWTGKSNYGYTF. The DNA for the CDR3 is TGCAGCGTTGACAGAACCTTAGGCTGGACAGGGAAGAGTAACTATGGCTACACCTTC.

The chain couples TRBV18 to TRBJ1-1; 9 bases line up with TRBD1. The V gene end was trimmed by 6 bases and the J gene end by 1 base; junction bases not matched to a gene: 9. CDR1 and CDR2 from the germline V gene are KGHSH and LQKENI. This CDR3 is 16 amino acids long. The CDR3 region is CASSVGTGSGNTEAFF. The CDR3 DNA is TGTGCCAGCTCCGTCGGGACAGGGTCTGGGAACACTGAAGCTTTCTTT. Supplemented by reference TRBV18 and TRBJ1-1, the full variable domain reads NAGVMQNPRHLVRRRGQEARLRCSPMKGHSHVYWYRQLPEEGLKFMVYLQKENIIDESGMPKERFSAEFPKEGPSILRIQQVVRGDSAAYFCASSVGTGSGNTEAFFGQGTRLTVV.